The 26 T cell receptor beta chains below all came from one sample that was sequenced in a study of blood T cell repertoires in COVID-19. The repertoire was sequenced with immunoSEQ multiplex PCR; TCRdb's copy has only in-frame clones and lacks some. Of around 300,000 clones listed, roughly 87% are singletons. The specimen was peripheral blood. All receptors come from a man younger than 30 with active or convalescent COVID-19.

The chain joins TRBV7-3 to TRBJ1-1; D is undetermined. Germline assignment: CDR1 SGHTA and CDR2 FQGTGA. This CDR3 is 13 amino acids long. The germline V and J ends were trimmed by 5 bases and 0 bases, with 7 bases remaining between them. CDR3 coding DNA: TGTGCCAGCAGCCTTTTCTTGAACACTGAAGCTTTCTTT. The encoded protein is CASSLFLNTEAFF.

The chain is built from TRBV7-8 and TRBJ2-7; 8 positions agree with TRBD1. The CDR3 sequence is 14 residues long. Looked up from germline, CDR1 is SGHVS and CDR2 is FQNEAQ. Losses at the gene ends were 5 bases for V and 3 bases for J; bases not matched to a gene: 6. CDR3 loop: CASSPRTGSYEQYF. The CDR3 nucleotides are TGTGCCAGCAGCCCTCGGACAGGGAGCTACGAGCAGTACTTC.

The table lists this clone with a few counts. V gene TRBV7-9 combines with J gene TRBJ1-4; D is undetermined. Trimming removed 5 bases at V and 6 bases at J, with 19 bases between. The CDR3 is 16 residues long. Looked up from germline, CDR1 is SEHNR and CDR2 is FQNEAQ (reference sequence). The CDR3 DNA reads as TGTGCCAGCAGCATCTACTCGGGGAAGGGTGATGAAAAACTGTTTTTT. Translated: CASSIYSGKGDEKLFF.

V gene TRBV5-1 combines with J gene TRBJ1-1, with D perhaps matching TRBD1 (6 bases). The CDR3 has 14 residues. The V gene's germline CDR1 is SGHRS and CDR2 YFSETQ. V lost 4 bases and J lost 1, with 11 bases in between. The CDR3 sequence is CASSRDRSNTEAFF. In DNA form, the CDR3 reads TGCGCCAGCAGCCGAGACAGGTCGAACACTGAAGCTTTCTTT.

In DNA form, the CDR3 reads TGTGCCAGCAGCTTAGGAAGCGGGAGAGGTGGAAACACCATATATTTT. This gives the protein CASSLGSGRGGNTIYF. This sequence joins TRBV7-2 and TRBJ1-3; unclear D gene. The CDR3 has 16 residues. V lost 1 base to trimming and J lost 3 bases, with 13 bases between them. Germline V gene lookup returns CDR1 SGHTA and CDR2 FQGNSA.

This clone was seen once. V usage is TRBV5-5 and J usage is TRBJ2-6; tentative D call: TRBD2 (5 bases). Germline V lookup: CDR1 SGHKS, CDR2 YYEKEE (reference sequence). CDR3 length: 18 residues. V was cut by 3 bases and J by 1 base, with 17 bases left in between. The CDR3 sequence: CASSSSTGVVSGANVLTF. The CDR3 coding sequence is TGTGCCAGCAGCTCCTCGACCGGGGTGGTATCTGGGGCCAACGTCCTGACTTTC.

The chain has TRBV5-1 and TRBJ2-7, with TRBD2 matching over 10 bases. Germline trimming cut 2 bases from V and 2 bases from J; bases unmatched to any gene: 4. There are 15 residues in the CDR3. CDR1 and CDR2 (germline): SGHRS, YFSETQ. CDR3 nucleotides: TGCGCCAGCAGCTTTGGCCTAGCGGGAGCCTACGAGCAGTACTTC. Protein sequence: CASSFGLAGAYEQYF.

The rearrangement uses TRBV19 and TRBJ1-2; 9 nucleotides match TRBD1. V shed 5 bases and J 1 base; nucleotides not matched to a gene: 8. Looked up from germline, CDR1 is LNHDA and CDR2 is SQIVND (reference sequence). This CDR3 has 16 amino acids. The CDR3 loop is CASSPRWGQGNYGYTF. The CDR3 DNA reads TGTGCCAGTAGTCCCCGATGGGGACAGGGTAACTATGGCTACACCTTC.

The chain recombines TRBV6-2 or TRBV6-3 with TRBJ1-5, with TRBD1 as a possible D gene (6 bases). In germline, CDR1 is MNHEY, CDR2 SVGEGT. V shed 3 bases and J shed 5 bases, with 11 bases lying between them. The CDR3 has 14 residues. The CDR3 spells CASSYQYRDQPQHF. The CDR3 DNA reads TGTGCCAGCAGTTATCAGTACAGGGATCAGCCCCAGCATTTT.

The chain couples TRBV5-1 to TRBJ2-3, with D possibly matching TRBD2 (6 bases). Per the germline V gene, CDR1 is SGHRS and CDR2 is YFSETQ. The CDR3 contains 13 residues. Trimming pared 10 bases from V and 3 bases from J, leaving 15 bases between. The CDR3 DNA reads TGCGCCTCTCGGGGCGGGGTAACAGATACGCAGTATTTT. Protein product: CASRGGVTDTQYF.

The J gene is TRBJ1-2, the V gene TRBV5-1; TRBD1 aligns across 8 bases. The trim removed 0 bases at V and 5 bases at J, leaving 3 bases unmatched. CDR3 length: 14 residues. CDR1 and CDR2 from the germline V gene are SGHRS and YFSETQ. The CDR3: CASSLEGTGYGYTF. CDR3 DNA sequence: TGCGCCAGCAGCTTGGAGGGGACAGGATATGGCTACACCTTC.

The CDR3 is CASSRAGGLGNIQYF. The CDR3 DNA reads as TGTGCCAGTAGCCGGGCAGGGGGCCTCGGAAACATTCAGTACTTC. The chain links TRBV19 to TRBJ2-4; 8 bases are a match to TRBD1. Trimming at V came to 6 bases and at J to 6 bases, leaving 10 bases not matched to a gene. The germline V gene encodes CDR1 LNHDA and CDR2 SQIVND (reference sequence). There are 15 residues in the CDR3.

The chain carries TRBV6-2 or TRBV6-3 and TRBJ2-1; TRBD2 matches at 11 bases. The J segment lost 6 bases and the V segment lost 5 bases, leaving 9 bases of the junction unmatched. The CDR3 loop spans 16 amino acids. Germline V gives CDR1 MNHEY, CDR2 SVGEGT. The CDR3 DNA reads as TGTGCCAGCAGTCCGGTTAGCGGGGGGGCTTTCAATGAGCAGTTCTTC. This encodes CASSPVSGGAFNEQFF.

This clone was found once. The rearrangement joins TRBV7-2 to TRBJ2-3, with 11 positions matching TRBD2. V lost 2 bases, J lost 2 bases, and 3 bases stayed unmatched. The CDR3 is 16 residues long. CDR1 is SGHTA, CDR2 FQGNSA, per germline. CDR3 sequence: CASSLSGLADTDTQYF. CDR3 in DNA: TGTGCCAGCAGCTTATCGGGACTAGCGGACACAGATACGCAGTATTTT. The whole variable domain, filled in from reference TRBV7-2 and TRBJ2-3, reads GAGVSQSPSNKVTEKGKDVELRCDPISGHTALYWYRQSLGQGLEFLIYFQGNSAPDKSGLPSDRFSAERTGGSVSTLTIQRTQQEDSAVYLCASSLSGLADTDTQYFGPGTRLTVL.

The rearrangement uses TRBV28 and TRBJ1-5; the D gene is possibly TRBD1 (6 bases). The CDR3 covers 13 residues. Between the trimmed V and J ends, which lost 5 bases and 7 bases, there was a span of 12 bases. Per germline, CDR1 MDHEN and CDR2 SYDVKM. CDR3: CASSPDSAQPQHF. DNA of the CDR3: TGTGCCAGCAGTCCGGACAGCGCCCAGCCCCAGCATTTT.

The CDR3 sequence is CASSTLAANTGELFF. The CDR3 DNA sequence: TGTGCCAGCTCGACGCTAGCGGCGAACACCGGGGAGCTGTTTTTT. This chain joins TRBV5-6 and TRBJ2-2, with TRBD2 identical over 7 bases. Germline V gene lookup returns CDR1 SGHDT and CDR2 YYEEEE. The CDR3 loop spans 15 amino acids. V shed 7 bases and J 0 bases; nucleotides not matched to a gene: 6.

This chain connects TRBV25-1 to TRBJ2-4, with 10 nucleotides matching TRBD1. The junction had 7 bases not matched to a gene; V was cut back by 4 bases and J by 1 base. Germline CDR1 MGHDK, CDR2 SYGVNS. The CDR3 sequence is 17 residues long. The CDR3 loop is CASSAGTGVLAKNIQYF. The CDR3 coding sequence is TGTGCCAGCAGTGCCGGGACAGGGGTCTTGGCCAAAAACATTCAGTACTTC.

The chain links TRBV11-3 to TRBJ2-1; TRBD2 matches 13 bases. The trim removed 5 bases at V and 5 bases at J, leaving 12 bases unmatched. This CDR3 has 18 residues. Germline values: CDR1 SGHNT, CDR2 YENEEA. The CDR3 sequence: CASSPIGGLAGINNEQFF. The CDR3 bases are TGTGCCAGCAGCCCCATAGGGGGACTAGCGGGGATTAACAATGAGCAGTTCTTC.

The V and J genes are TRBV11-2 and TRBJ1-1; a possible D gene is TRBD1 (5 bases). The length of the CDR3 is 15 residues. Germline lookup yields CDR1 SGHAT and CDR2 FQNNGV. Between the trimmed V and J ends, which lost 3 bases and 4 bases, there was a span of 15 bases. The CDR3 region is CASSLGRVVGTEAFF. The CDR3 nucleotides read TGTGCCAGCAGCTTGGGGCGAGTTGTAGGCACTGAAGCTTTCTTT. The variable domain in full, completed from reference TRBV11-2 and TRBJ1-1, reads EAGVAQSPRYKIIEKRQSVAFWCNPISGHATLYWYQQILGQGPKLLIQFQNNGVVDDSQLPKDRFSAERLKGVDSTLKIQPAKLEDSAVYLCASSLGRVVGTEAFFGQGTRLTVV.

This chain joins TRBV2 and TRBJ2-7; 10 bases align to TRBD1. The V gene's germline CDR1 is SNHLY and CDR2 FYNNEI. This CDR3 contains 15 residues. Trimming removed 2 bases from V and 2 bases from J; junction bases left unmatched: 3. The CDR3 loop is CASSETGTGAYEQYF. CDR3 coding DNA: TGTGCCAGCAGTGAAACCGGGACAGGGGCCTACGAGCAGTACTTC.

This rearrangement joins TRBV5-1 to TRBJ1-3, with D perhaps matching TRBD1 (6 bases). The CDR3 covers 14 residues. V was trimmed by 3 bases and J by 0 bases, leaving 7 bases between them. The germline CDR1 and CDR2 sequences are SGHRS and YFSETQ. CDR3 sequence reads: CASSWTVSGNTIYF. CDR3 bases: TGCGCCAGCAGCTGGACAGTCTCTGGAAACACCATATATTTT. Full variable domain (remainder filled in from reference TRBV5-1 and TRBJ1-3): KAGVTQTPRYLIKTRGQQVTLSCSPISGHRSVSWYQQTPGQGLQFLFEYFSETQRNKGNFPGRFSGRQFSNSRSEMNVSTLELGDSALYLCASSWTVSGNTIYFGEGSWLTVV.

The chain combines TRBV9 with TRBJ1-1; D unclear. V dropped 0 bases and J dropped 1 base, with 7 bases sitting between them. CDR3 length: 14 amino acids. The V gene's germline CDR1 is SGDLS and CDR2 YYNGEE. The CDR3 DNA reads TGTGCCAGCAGCGTAGCTACAGAGAACACTGAAGCTTTCTTT. Its protein is CASSVATENTEAFF.

V and J are TRBV7-9 and TRBJ2-7; D gene unclear. V lost 3 bases and J 5 bases, leaving 11 bases between the germline ends. This CDR3 contains 13 residues. Germline CDR1 and CDR2: SEHNR and FQNEAQ (reference sequence). The CDR3 DNA follows: TGTGCCAGCAGCTTCTCTTGGCAGGACGAGCAGTACTTC. Translation gives CASSFSWQDEQYF.

J is TRBJ1-2 and V is TRBV11-2, with a tentative D call TRBD1 (5 bases). Germline CDR1 reads SGHAT; CDR2 reads FQNNGV. Between the trimmed V and J ends, which lost 0 bases and 2 bases, there was a span of 13 bases. This CDR3 is built from 16 residues. The CDR3 sequence: CASSLDYRQTNYGYTF. Here the CDR3 DNA reads TGTGCCAGCAGCTTAGATTACAGACAGACGAACTATGGCTACACCTTC. The full variable domain, with the rest looked up from reference TRBV11-2 and TRBJ1-2, is EAGVAQSPRYKIIEKRQSVAFWCNPISGHATLYWYQQILGQGPKLLIQFQNNGVVDDSQLPKDRFSAERLKGVDSTLKIQPAKLEDSAVYLCASSLDYRQTNYGYTFGSGTRLTVV.

V gene TRBV18 combines with J gene TRBJ2-6; a possible D gene is TRBD2 (5 bases). The CDR3 loop spans 16 amino acids. In germline, CDR1 is KGHSH, CDR2 LQKENI. With 3 bases removed from V and 2 bases from J, the gap between germline ends came to 11 bases. For the CDR3, the DNA is TGTGCCAGCTCACCCGGAGGATGGGCTGGGGCCAACGTCCTGACTTTC. Its protein product is CASSPGGWAGANVLTF.

The chain couples TRBV6-4 to TRBJ1-1; no firm D call. Germline CDR1 reads MRHNA; CDR2 reads SNTAGT. With 4 bases removed from V and 1 base from J, the gap between germline ends came to 7 bases. The CDR3 has 13 amino acids. This CDR3 reads CASSVQSNTEAFF. For the CDR3, the DNA is TGTGCCAGCAGTGTACAGTCGAACACTGAAGCTTTCTTT.